The 22 T cell receptor beta chains presented below share a single source sample, sequenced in a study of T-cell memory formation after mild COVID-19. MiXCR, applied by TCRdb to the 5' RACE reads, yields one record per CDR3 protein. In the table there are around 47,000 distinct CDR3 sequences, less than 9.5% of which are singletons. Material for sequencing was PBMCs or a T cell subset sorted from them (not recorded which). Receptors originate from an adult woman who had mild COVID-19 (a few samples of this study predate the infection). Cell type and time point are not known.

V and J are TRBV7-2 and TRBJ2-3; 7 nucleotides line up with TRBD1. Looked up from germline, CDR1 is SGHTA and CDR2 is FQGNSA. CDR3 length: 17 amino acids. Trimming cost V 2 bases and J 3 bases; bases outside gene matches: 11. CDR3 amino acids: CASSLHSGTVVTDTQYF. DNA of the CDR3: TGTGCCAGCAGCTTACATTCTGGGACAGTGGTGACAGATACGCAGTATTTT.

The chain joins TRBV5-6 to TRBJ2-5; TRBD2 aligns across 16 bases. The CDR3 sequence is 18 residues long. With V trimmed by 3 bases and J by 2 bases, 7 bases remained unmatched. CDR1 and CDR2 (germline): SGHDT, YYEEEE. CDR3 region: CASSWVRGLAGGQETQYF. DNA of the CDR3: TGTGCCAGCAGCTGGGTTCGGGGACTAGCGGGGGGGCAAGAGACCCAGTACTTC.

This clonotype occurred many times. The V call is TRBV4-1, the J call TRBJ2-7, with D unclear. Germline V gives CDR1 MGHRA, CDR2 YSYEKL. Trimming cost V 0 bases and J 0 bases, with 6 bases left between them. The CDR3 covers 14 residues. The chain's CDR3 is CASSQDYVSYEQYF. DNA for the CDR3: TGCGCCAGCAGCCAAGACTACGTCTCCTACGAGCAGTACTTC.

This clonotype was seen repeatedly, ten times or more. The rearrangement links TRBV20-1 to TRBJ2-1; D is perhaps TRBD1 or TRBD2 (5 bases each). CDR1 and CDR2 from the germline V gene are DFQATT and SNEGSKA (reference sequence). The CDR3 runs 11 residues. V shed 5 bases and J shed 12 bases, with 14 bases lying between them. In DNA, the CDR3 is TGCAGTGCTCAATCCCCGGGACGGCAGTTCTTC. Encoded protein: CSAQSPGRQFF.

This chain connects TRBV5-4 to TRBJ2-6; the D is unclear. The CDR3 totals 17 residues. Trimming took off 3 bases at V and 4 bases at J, with 17 bases between the two ends. Germline CDR1 is SGHNT and CDR2 is YYREEE (reference sequence). CDR3 nucleotides: TGTGCCAGCAGCTCTCCAACTACCCCCTTAGGGGCCAACGTCCTGACTTTC. This translates into CASSSPTTPLGANVLTF.

This clonotype was detected only a few times. The chain combines TRBV30 with TRBJ2-2, with 8 bases that match TRBD1. Per germline, CDR1 GTSNPN and CDR2 SVGIG (reference sequence). Unmatched junction bases numbered 17, after V lost 0 bases and J lost 2 bases. The CDR3 is made up of 20 amino acids. CDR3 in DNA: TGTGCCTGGAGTGTATATATTCTCGGGACAGGCGAGCGCAACACCGGGGAGCTGTTTTTT. It is translated as CAWSVYILGTGERNTGELFF. The complete variable domain, with remaining parts taken from reference TRBV30 and TRBJ2-2, reads SQTIHQWPATLVQPVGSPLSLECTVEGTSNPNLYWYRQAAGRGLQLLFYSVGIGQISSEVPQNLSASRPQDRQFILSSKKLLLSDSGFYLCAWSVYILGTGERNTGELFFGEGSRLTVL.

This clonotype was counted ten times or more. V usage is TRBV20-1 and J usage is TRBJ2-5; 8 nucleotides match TRBD2. V shed 1 base, J shed 6 bases, and the junction held 4 bases outside the gene matches. CDR1 and CDR2 from the germline V gene are DFQATT and SNEGSKA (reference sequence). CDR3 size: 13 residues. The CDR3 loop is CSARGAGEKTQYF. The CDR3 DNA reads as TGCAGTGCTAGAGGAGCGGGAGAGAAGACCCAGTACTTC.

V usage is TRBV7-3 and J usage is TRBJ1-3; 8 bases are a match to TRBD1. Trimming cost V 7 bases and J 5 bases; bases outside gene matches: 16. The CDR3 has 17 residues. CDR1 is SGHTA and CDR2 is FQGTGA in the germline V gene. The DNA of the CDR3 is TGTGCCAGCACTATATCATTCCGGGACAGGAGTAGAAACACCATATATTTT. It specifies CASTISFRDRSRNTIYF.

The CDR3 sequence: CASSHLGSVPGNEQFF. CDR3 sequence (DNA): TGTGCCAGCAGCCACCTGGGCTCAGTCCCAGGGAATGAGCAGTTCTTC. This rearrangement joins TRBV12-3 or TRBV12-4 to TRBJ2-1; a weak D match, TRBD1 (5 bases). This CDR3 is built from 16 residues. Trimming removed 6 bases from V and 7 bases from J, with 22 bases in between.

This sequence joins TRBV29-1 and TRBJ2-7; no firm D call. The CDR3 runs 12 residues. V lost 4 bases, J lost 5 bases, and 12 bases lay in between. CDR1 SQVTM and CDR2 ANQGSEA come from the germline V gene. CDR3 loop: CSVVARIHEQYF. The CDR3 DNA follows: TGCAGCGTTGTCGCCAGGATTCACGAGCAGTACTTC.

The CDR3 DNA sequence: TGTGCCAGCAGTCAAGGCCGCGGGACGCTGGGGTACGAGCAGTACTTC. This gives the protein CASSQGRGTLGYEQYF. The chain combines TRBV6-5 with TRBJ2-7; tentatively, D is TRBD2 (6 bases). Per germline, CDR1 MNHEY and CDR2 SVGAGI. Trimming shortened V by 5 bases and J by 4 bases, and 21 bases separated the two germline ends. The CDR3 has 16 amino acids.

This clonotype has just a few counts. The chain recombines TRBV7-2 with TRBJ1-2, with 8 bases matching TRBD1. With 5 bases clipped from V and 6 bases from J, the junction kept 11 bases outside the gene matches. Per germline, CDR1 SGHTA and CDR2 FQGNSA. CDR3 length equals 15 residues. Here the CDR3 DNA reads TGTGCCAGCAGCCCCCGACAGGGGAACAGCAATGGCTACACCTTC. Protein: CASSPRQGNSNGYTF.

Ten or more counts support this clonotype. CDR3 DNA sequence: TGCAGCGTGGCACTACGGGACACTCTCACCGGGGAGCTGTTTTTT. Protein product: CSVALRDTLTGELFF. The chain recombines TRBV29-1 with TRBJ2-2; perhaps TRBD1 as D (6 bases). This CDR3 has 15 residues. V shed 6 bases and J shed 4 bases, with 18 bases lying between them. Germline lookup yields CDR1 SQVTM and CDR2 ANQGSEA.

The sample holds one count of this clonotype. A single base separates this from a much larger clone, so it may be a read error. The chain couples TRBV5-1 to TRBJ2-1, with 13 nucleotides matching TRBD2. V trimming: 2 bases; J trimming: 8 bases; junction bases outside the gene matches: 10. CDR3 length: 17 residues. In germline, CDR1 is SGHRS, CDR2 YFSETQ. The CDR3 DNA follows: TGCGCCAGCAGCTTCATGACTAGCGGGAGGTCCGTAGATGAGCAGTTCTTC. This encodes CASSFMTSGRSVDEQFF.

A few counts support this clonotype. This chain connects TRBV7-3 to TRBJ2-2, with TRBD2 matching 7 bases. The V gene end was trimmed by 1 base and the J gene end by 6 bases; junction bases not matched to a gene: 8. This CDR3 contains 16 residues. The V gene's germline CDR1 is SGHTA and CDR2 FQGTGA. The CDR3 DNA sequence: TGTGCCAGCAGCTTAAGTGGGGCGGGAGTCGCCGGGGAGCTGTTTTTT. Translated: CASSLSGAGVAGELFF.

This clonotype was observed a handful of times. The gene calls are TRBV2 and TRBJ2-3, with 10 bases that match TRBD2. J gave up 3 bases and V 4 bases, and 4 bases lay outside the gene matches. This CDR3 spans 15 amino acids. Germline V gives CDR1 SNHLY, CDR2 FYNNEI. Here the CDR3 reads CASSGLAGATDTQYF. The CDR3 DNA follows: TGTGCCAGCAGTGGGCTAGCGGGAGCAACAGATACGCAGTATTTT.

The chain is built from TRBV2 and TRBJ2-3; D not resolved. CDR1 is SNHLY and CDR2 is FYNNEI in the germline V gene. The CDR3 has 14 residues. The V gene lost 0 bases and the J gene lost 2 bases, with 6 bases spanning the gap. CDR3 residues: CASSEALFTDTQYF. The CDR3 region has the DNA TGTGCCAGCAGTGAAGCCCTATTCACAGATACGCAGTATTTT.

The genes are TRBV9 and TRBJ2-5, with TRBD1 as a possible D gene (5 bases). V was cut by 1 base and J by 5 bases, with 12 bases left in between. CDR1 and CDR2 from the germline V gene are SGDLS and YYNGEE. The CDR3 has 14 residues. This CDR3 reads CASSVRGFEETQYF. The CDR3, as DNA: TGTGCCAGCAGCGTAAGGGGATTTGAGGAGACCCAGTACTTC.

This chain links TRBV6-2 or TRBV6-3 with TRBJ2-7; D uncertain. This CDR3 contains 14 residues. Trimming shortened V by 2 bases and J by 0 bases, and 8 bases separated the two germline ends. CDR1 is MNHEY and CDR2 is SVGEGT in the germline V gene. CDR3 amino acids: CASSYDPSSYEQYF. The CDR3 coding sequence is TGTGCCAGCAGTTACGACCCCAGCTCCTACGAGCAGTACTTC.

The chain employs TRBV3-1 and TRBJ2-1, with TRBD2 identical over 10 bases. Trimming took 1 base from V and 4 from J; bases not matched to a gene: 4. The germline CDR1 and CDR2 sequences are LGHDT and YNNKEL (reference sequence). This CDR3 is 16 amino acids long. The chain's CDR3 is CASSQGSGGAYNEQFF. In DNA, the CDR3 is TGTGCCAGCAGCCAAGGAAGCGGGGGGGCTTACAATGAGCAGTTCTTC.

Only a few counts were recorded for this clonotype. V is TRBV5-1 and J is TRBJ2-6; D is unclear. The V end was cut by 4 bases, the J end by 2 bases, with 10 bases between. Per the germline V gene, CDR1 is SGHRS and CDR2 is YFSETQ. The CDR3 is 15 residues long. This CDR3 reads CASSMSGTGANVLTF. The CDR3 nucleotides are TGCGCCAGCAGCATGTCTGGGACTGGGGCCAACGTCCTGACTTTC.

This clonotype was detected a few times. The chain employs TRBV25-1 and TRBJ2-6; 7 positions match TRBD2. V lost 2 bases and J lost 4; bases outside the gene matches: 5. The CDR3 has 16 residues. Germline assignment: CDR1 MGHDK and CDR2 SYGVNS. The CDR3 loop is CASSEQGGRGANVLTF. The CDR3 DNA follows: TGTGCCAGCAGTGAACAGGGAGGGAGAGGGGCCAACGTCCTGACTTTC.